Sequencing of this T cell receptor (beta chain) was carried out in a study of cytomegalovirus exposure and HLA in healthy donors. Broader study findings: According to the study, around 150 TCR beta chains were cytomegalovirus-associated. Earlier analysis looked at TCR beta V segments, and most were productive about 90% or about 30% of the time. Several of the most significant clusters appeared linked to common viral pathogens, based on a later analysis. A classifier reportedly called cytomegalovirus status with high sensitivity and specificity.

Of note for this clone: As yet, its antigen is unknown.

CDR1 is MRHNA, CDR2 SNTAGT, per germline. The length of the CDR3 is 17 residues. The ends lost 0 bases at V and 6 bases at J; junction bases unmatched: 9. PCR amplification relied on 60 Vbeta primers (plus 13 Jbeta primers). Measured with immunoSEQ multiplex PCR; TCRdb has only the in-frame clones, and not every one. Here the sample table reports 200,000 to 250,000 clones. The material sequenced was PBMCs. The receptor comes from a woman aged 25 to 39 in good health and CMV-seropositive. The rearrangement links TRBV6-4 to TRBJ2-3; 10 bases match TRBD2. Here the CDR3 reads CASSDSERAGGSDTQYF. The CDR3 DNA reads as TGTGCCAGCAGTGACTCCGAGCGAGCGGGAGGGTCGGATACGCAGTATTTT.